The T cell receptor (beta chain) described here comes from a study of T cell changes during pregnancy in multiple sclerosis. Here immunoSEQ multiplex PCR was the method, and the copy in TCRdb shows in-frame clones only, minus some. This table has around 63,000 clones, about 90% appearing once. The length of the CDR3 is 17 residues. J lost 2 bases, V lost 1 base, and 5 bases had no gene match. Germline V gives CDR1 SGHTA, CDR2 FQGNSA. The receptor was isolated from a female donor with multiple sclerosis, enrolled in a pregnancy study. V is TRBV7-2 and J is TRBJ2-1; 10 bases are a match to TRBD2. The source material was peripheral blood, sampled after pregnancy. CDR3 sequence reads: CASSLGGGLATYNEQFF. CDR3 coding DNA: TGTGCCAGCAGCTTAGGGGGGGGACTAGCGACCTACAATGAGCAGTTCTTC.